What follows describes a single TCR beta chain. The germline V and J ends were trimmed by 0 bases and 3 bases, with 7 bases remaining between them. CDR3 size: 13 residues. Germline values: CDR1 SGDLS, CDR2 YYNGEE. TCRdb's copy holds only in-frame clones and misses some; the assay was immunoSEQ multiplex PCR. This table holds a few hundred thousand clones, 80% to 90% found once. This sample is part of a study of blood T cell repertoires in COVID-19. What was sequenced was PBMCs or T cells enriched from blood (not recorded which). This receptor was identified in a woman aged 25 to 39 who had recovered from COVID-19. The chain carries TRBV9 and TRBJ2-7; D unresolved. Written as DNA, the CDR3 is TGTGCCAGCAGCGTAGCAAACAGCTACGAGCAGTACTTC. The encoded protein is CASSVANSYEQYF.